The 17 T cell receptor beta chains given below trace back to one sample, sequenced in a study of T cell responses to AZD1222 COVID-19 vaccine. TCRdb's table, derived via immunoSEQ multiplex PCR, lists solely in-frame clones and lacks some. The data show about 130,000 clones, approximately 84% seen once. The sample was peripheral blood, taken on day 0 of AZD1222 vaccination. Source of these receptors: an adult in good health.

This clone was seen just once. J is TRBJ1-1 and V is TRBV28; no clear D gene. Germline assignment: CDR1 MDHEN and CDR2 SYDVKM. The germline V and J ends were trimmed by 4 bases and 5 bases, with 23 bases remaining between them. The CDR3 is 17 residues long. Here the CDR3 reads CASSSRYGDSSYTEAFF. The CDR3 region has the DNA TGTGCCAGCAGTTCTAGGTATGGGGATTCATCTTATACTGAAGCTTTCTTT.

The chain uses TRBV6-1 and TRBJ1-2; D remains unclear. The CDR3 runs to 12 residues. CDR1 and CDR2 (germline): MNHNS, SASEGT. Trimming shortened V by 3 bases and J by 8 bases, and 10 bases separated the two germline ends. This CDR3 reads CASSEPGYGYTF. Here the CDR3 DNA reads TGTGCCAGCAGTGAGCCAGGTTACGGCTACACCTTC.

This clone was counted a single time. The chain is built from TRBV7-8 and TRBJ1-2; 9 bases match TRBD1. The CDR3 sequence is 14 residues long. CDR1 SGHVS and CDR2 FQNEAQ come from the germline V gene. The V gene end was trimmed by 5 bases and the J gene end by 2 bases; junction bases not matched to a gene: 3. Here the CDR3 reads CASSKDRGNYGYTF. Here the CDR3 DNA reads TGTGCCAGCAGCAAGGACAGGGGAAACTATGGCTACACCTTC.

The chain couples TRBV2 to TRBJ1-5; D gene ambiguous. V lost 3 bases, J lost 3 bases, and 9 bases lay in between. Germline CDR1 SNHLY, CDR2 FYNNEI. The CDR3 runs to 14 residues. The CDR3 DNA is TGTGCCAGCAGTGAGACTGAAGTCAATCAGCCCCAGCATTTT. Protein: CASSETEVNQPQHF.

V and J are TRBV19 and TRBJ2-7, with 7 bases fitting TRBD1. The trim removed 5 bases at V and 5 bases at J, leaving 6 bases unmatched. The CDR3 contains 13 residues. CDR1 is LNHDA, CDR2 SQIVND, per germline (reference sequence). The CDR3 DNA is TGTGCCAGTAGTGACAGGGTCGGGGACGAGCAGTACTTC. This codes for CASSDRVGDEQYF.

CDR3 nucleotide sequence: TGTGCCAGCAGCGTAGAAACAGGTAACGAGCAGTACTTC. Translation gives CASSVETGNEQYF. V and J are TRBV9 and TRBJ2-7; D might be TRBD1 (5 bases). This CDR3 has 13 amino acids. Germline CDR1 and CDR2: SGDLS and YYNGEE. V gave up 0 bases and J gave up 5 bases, with 9 bases separating them.

The chain recombines TRBV6-5 with TRBJ2-2; a possible D gene is TRBD1 (6 bases). Between the trimmed V and J ends, which lost 7 bases and 3 bases, there was a span of 12 bases. Germline V gene lookup returns CDR1 MNHEY and CDR2 SVGAGI. CDR3 length: 14 residues. The DNA for the CDR3 is TGTGCCAGCACACAGGGCGCGGACACCGGGGAGCTGTTTTTT. Protein product: CASTQGADTGELFF.

The gene calls are TRBV7-2 and TRBJ2-2; maybe TRBD1 (5 bases). CDR1 SGHTA and CDR2 FQGNSA come from the germline V gene. CDR3 length: 15 amino acids. V was trimmed by 0 bases and J by 4 bases, leaving 9 bases between them. The CDR3 here is CASSLARQPTGELFF. DNA for the CDR3: TGTGCCAGCAGCTTAGCCCGACAGCCCACCGGGGAGCTGTTTTTT.

The chain employs TRBV7-2 and TRBJ1-1; D is unclear. Per the germline V gene, CDR1 is SGHTA and CDR2 is FQGNSA. The CDR3 sequence is 11 residues long. Deletions cut 7 bases from V and 6 bases from J, with 9 bases between. The CDR3 DNA follows: TGTGCCAGCACCGGGCTCGCTGAAGCTTTCTTT. Protein: CASTGLAEAFF.

V gene TRBV6-2 or TRBV6-3 combines with J gene TRBJ1-6, with TRBD1 matching 9 bases. The CDR3 runs to 15 residues. Germline V gene data show CDR1 as MNHEY and CDR2 as SVGEGT. V gave up 7 bases and J gave up 9 bases; unmatched junction bases: 10. CDR3 DNA sequence: TGTGCCAGCAACCCCGGGGACAGGGAGAGTTCACCCCTCCACTTT. Translation gives CASNPGDRESSPLHF.

The chain couples TRBV5-6 to TRBJ2-7, with TRBD2 identical over 15 bases. V gave up 3 bases and J gave up 4 bases; unmatched junction bases: 5. The CDR3 contains 16 residues. Per germline, CDR1 SGHDT and CDR2 YYEEEE. DNA of the CDR3: TGTGCCAGCAGCTCGGGAGGGACTAGCGGGGGGTACGAGCAGTACTTC. It encodes CASSSGGTSGGYEQYF.

The chain carries TRBV30 and TRBJ2-7, with D possibly being TRBD1 or TRBD2 (5 bases each). Germline V CDR1 and CDR2: GTSNPN, SVGIG (reference sequence). The CDR3 runs to 14 residues. Trimming pared 3 bases from V and 1 base from J, leaving 13 bases between. CDR3 sequence reads: CAWRPTGGSYEQYF. The CDR3 DNA reads as TGTGCCTGGAGACCAACAGGCGGGTCCTACGAGCAGTACTTC.

V gene TRBV6-5 combines with J gene TRBJ1-5; unclear D gene. This CDR3 is 15 amino acids long. Germline CDR1 MNHEY, CDR2 SVGAGI. Trimming left V 0 bases short and J 3 bases short, with 9 bases between. In DNA form, the CDR3 reads TGTGCCAGCAGTTACTCGCCAGGAACCAATCAGCCCCAGCATTTT. Its protein product is CASSYSPGTNQPQHF.

This chain joins TRBV7-3 and TRBJ1-1; 7 bases are a match to TRBD1. Trimming at V came to 5 bases and at J to 0 bases, leaving 9 bases not matched to a gene. The CDR3 contains 16 residues. The germline CDR1 and CDR2 sequences are SGHTA and FQGTGA. CDR3 DNA sequence: TGTGCCAGCAGCCGACAGGGAGGGGATATGAACACTGAAGCTTTCTTT. It yields the protein CASSRQGGDMNTEAFF.

The chain employs TRBV3-1 (or the pseudogene TRBV3-2) and TRBJ2-7, with D perhaps given as TRBD1 or TRBD2 (5 bases each). The germline V gene encodes CDR1 LGHDT and CDR2 YNNKEL (reference sequence). The germline V and J ends were trimmed by 3 bases and 7 bases, with 16 bases remaining between them. The CDR3 is 14 residues long. The CDR3 DNA follows: TGTGCCAGCAGCCATCTCGGGACGGCATGTGAGCAGTACTTC. Translating it yields CASSHLGTACEQYF.

The V and J genes are TRBV2 and TRBJ1-6, with D tentatively TRBD1 (6 bases). V was shortened by 5 bases and J by 5 bases, with 19 bases between the two germline ends. This CDR3 contains 17 residues. Looked up from germline, CDR1 is SNHLY and CDR2 is FYNNEI. CDR3 residues: CASSSGTLSNHNSPLHF. The CDR3, as DNA: TGTGCCAGCAGTTCCGGGACACTCTCCAACCATAATTCACCCCTCCACTTT. The whole variable domain, remainder taken from reference TRBV2 and TRBJ1-6, is EPEVTQTPSHQVTQMGQEVILRCVPISNHLYFYWYRQILGQKVEFLVSFYNNEISEKSEIFDDQFSVERPDGSNFTLKIRSTKLEDSAMYFCASSSGTLSNHNSPLHFGNGTRLTVT.

The chain is built from TRBV5-6 and TRBJ1-2, with D perhaps TRBD1 (5 bases). CDR1 SGHDT and CDR2 YYEEEE come from the germline V gene. Trimming removed 0 bases from V and 8 bases from J, with 11 bases in between. The CDR3 contains 13 residues. CDR3 sequence reads: CASSLAGFAGYTF. In DNA form, the CDR3 reads TGTGCCAGCAGCTTGGCAGGGTTTGCGGGCTACACCTTC.